These 12 T cell receptor beta chains share one sample of origin, sequenced in a study of radiotherapy plus CTLA-4 blockade in lung cancer (dated by TCRdb to 2017 to 2018). The library was built by means of the immunoSEQ multiplex PCR assay. TCRdb took over this immuneACCESS table, retaining in-frame rearrangements with V and J assigned. Such tables are incomplete; in checked studies, under half of the missing clones stem from an unresolved V gene, and the remainder is unexplained. For this sample there are 40,000 to 45,000 clones; roughly 64% appear just once. Approximately 23% of the sample rests with the top ten. The input for sequencing was peripheral blood, taken from a patient treated with radiotherapy plus ipilimumab. Receptors were obtained from a human donor with non-small cell lung cancer who had a partial response to radiotherapy plus ipilimumab.

V and J are TRBV5-1 and TRBJ1-1; the match to TRBD1 covers 7 bases. In germline, CDR1 is SGHRS, CDR2 YFSETQ. The CDR3 is 16 residues long. V was clipped by 4 bases and J by 3 bases; unmatched bases: 12. Here the CDR3 reads CASSTLQGEVYTEAFF. CDR3 bases: TGCGCCAGCAGCACACTTCAGGGGGAGGTATACACTGAAGCTTTCTTT.

This sequence joins TRBV7-2 and TRBJ1-1; 8 nucleotides line up with TRBD1. CDR3 length: 15 amino acids. Germline V CDR1 and CDR2: SGHTA, FQGNSA. V trimming: 3 bases; J trimming: 2 bases; junction bases outside the gene matches: 5. The CDR3 loop is CASSFRDRTNTEAFF. The CDR3 DNA reads TGTGCCAGCAGCTTTAGGGACAGGACAAACACTGAAGCTTTCTTT.

The chain couples TRBV6-5 to TRBJ2-3; 12 positions match TRBD2. Germline V gene data show CDR1 as MNHEY and CDR2 as SVGAGI. This CDR3 has 14 amino acids. J gave up 10 bases and V 5 bases, and 7 bases lay outside the gene matches. The CDR3 region has the DNA TGTGCCAGCAGTCCAACTAGCGGGAGGTTGCCGCAGTATTTT. The encoded protein is CASSPTSGRLPQYF.

This sequence joins TRBV29-1 and TRBJ2-1; 9 bases align to TRBD2. CDR1 and CDR2 (germline): SQVTM, ANQGSEA. The CDR3 runs 15 residues. V trimming: 6 bases; J trimming: 0 bases; junction bases outside the gene matches: 6. CDR3 DNA sequence: TGCAGCGTAATTAGCGGGAGCCACTCCTACAATGAGCAGTTCTTC. Amino acids: CSVISGSHSYNEQFF.

The chain is built from TRBV2 and TRBJ2-1; D is unclear. CDR1 SNHLY and CDR2 FYNNEI come from the germline V gene. Trimming took off 2 bases at V and 2 bases at J, with 7 bases between the two ends. The CDR3 contains 14 residues. The CDR3 nucleotides are TGTGCCAGCAGTGAACGGGTTGCCTACAATGAGCAGTTCTTC. Protein: CASSERVAYNEQFF.

The chain combines TRBV19 with TRBJ2-1; D gene ambiguous. V lost 1 base, J lost 7 bases, and 8 bases lay in between. Germline lookup yields CDR1 LNHDA and CDR2 SQIVND (reference sequence). The CDR3 loop spans 13 amino acids. CDR3 coding DNA: TGTGCCAGTAGTATAGGCCCCGGGAATGAGCAGTTCTTC. This sequence encodes CASSIGPGNEQFF.

V is TRBV5-1 and J is TRBJ2-7; 8 nucleotides line up with TRBD2. V lost 2 bases to trimming and J lost 7 bases; unmatched junction nucleotides: 5. CDR3 length: 13 amino acids. Germline V gene data show CDR1 as SGHRS and CDR2 as YFSETQ. The CDR3 protein is CASSFQRGLEQYF. The CDR3 DNA follows: TGCGCCAGCAGCTTTCAGCGGGGGTTGGAGCAGTACTTC. Supplemented by reference TRBV5-1 and TRBJ2-7, the full variable domain reads KAGVTQTPRYLIKTRGQQVTLSCSPISGHRSVSWYQQTPGQGLQFLFEYFSETQRNKGNFPGRFSGRQFSNSRSEMNVSTLELGDSALYLCASSFQRGLEQYFGPGTRLTVT.

The chain combines TRBV7-8 with TRBJ2-2; D uncertain. With 2 bases removed from V and 1 base from J, the gap between germline ends came to 11 bases. CDR1 is SGHVS and CDR2 is FQNEAQ in the germline V gene. The CDR3 totals 16 residues. In DNA form, the CDR3 reads TGTGCCAGCAGCTTATCCCTAGGAATGAACACCGGGGAGCTGTTTTTT. Translation gives CASSLSLGMNTGELFF. Based on the CDR3 plus reference TRBV7-8 and TRBJ2-2, the full variable domain is GAGVSQSPRYKVAKRGQDVALRCDPISGHVSLFWYQQALGQGPEFLTYFQNEAQLDKSGLPSDRFFAERPEGSVSTLKIQRTQQEDSAVYLCASSLSLGMNTGELFFGEGSRLTVL.

The rearrangement links TRBV7-8 to TRBJ1-5; no clear D gene. The length of the CDR3 is 16 residues. Germline CDR1 and CDR2: SGHVS and FQNEAQ. The germline V and J ends were trimmed by 5 bases and 5 bases, with 19 bases remaining between them. The CDR3 DNA sequence: TGTGCCAGCAGCCATGGGCCTACCGCGGGGTATCAGCCCCAGCATTTT. This translates into CASSHGPTAGYQPQHF.

The V call is TRBV18, the J call TRBJ1-4, with a possible D match to TRBD1 (6 bases). CDR3 size: 13 residues. V gave up 1 base and J gave up 6 bases, with 6 bases separating them. Germline V gene data show CDR1 as KGHSH and CDR2 as LQKENI. The CDR3 loop is CASSPQGDEKLFF. DNA of the CDR3: TGTGCCAGCTCACCACAGGGGGATGAAAAACTGTTTTTT.

This sequence joins TRBV2 and TRBJ2-5; no definite D call. The CDR3 length is 14 residues. Trimming removed 1 base at V and 4 bases at J, with 10 bases between. The germline V gene has CDR1 SNHLY and CDR2 FYNNEI. This CDR3 is CASSEGPYAETQYF. Written as DNA, the CDR3 is TGTGCCAGCAGTGAAGGCCCCTACGCAGAGACCCAGTACTTC.

This chain connects TRBV9 to TRBJ2-3, with D unresolved. With 0 bases removed from V and 2 bases from J, the gap between germline ends came to 10 bases. The CDR3 is 15 amino acids. CDR1 SGDLS and CDR2 YYNGEE come from the germline V gene. CDR3 coding DNA: TGTGCCAGCAGCGTAGTGAGCGACGCCACAGATACGCAGTATTTT. This codes for CASSVVSDATDTQYF.